These 23 T cell receptor beta chains share one sample of origin, sequenced in a study of T cells in Graves' hyperthyroidism and ophthalmopathy. TCR beta CDR3 regions were amplified from RNA transcripts. When the TCR CDR3 underwent first-round RT-PCR, the HTBI primer set was used. In TCRdb, the multiplex PCR reads were re-called with MiXCR into one record per CDR3 protein. Here the sample spans a few hundred thousand distinct CDR3 sequences, less than 25% being singletons. Source material: blood. These receptors were taken from a woman aged 65 to 85 with Graves' ophthalmopathy.

CDR3: CASRGQGNNQPQHF. The DNA of the CDR3 is TGTGCCAGCAGGGGACAGGGCAACAATCAGCCCCAGCATTTT. This sequence joins TRBV27 and TRBJ1-5; the match to TRBD1 covers 9 bases. Germline loops: CDR1 MNHEY, CDR2 SMNVEV (reference sequence). The ends lost 6 bases at V and 3 bases at J; junction bases unmatched: 3. CDR3 length: 14 residues.

This clonotype has only a few counts. The chain employs TRBV29-1 and TRBJ2-2; D is ambiguous. Germline lookup yields CDR1 SQVTM and CDR2 ANQGSEA. Trimming took off 2 bases at V and 1 base at J, with 5 bases between the two ends. The CDR3 loop spans 13 amino acids. DNA for the CDR3: TGCAGCGTTGAAAACAGGAACACCGGGGAGCTGTTTTTT. Residues: CSVENRNTGELFF.

The rearrangement links TRBV20-1 to TRBJ2-7, with D possibly being TRBD1 (5 bases). This CDR3 region has 15 residues. Germline V gives CDR1 DFQATT, CDR2 SNEGSKA (reference sequence). Trimming removed 6 bases at V and 5 bases at J, with 23 bases between. Here the CDR3 reads CSAPEQGPKKNEQYF. CDR3 nucleotide sequence: TGCAGTGCGCCTGAGCAGGGCCCAAAGAAGAACGAGCAGTACTTC.

The rearrangement joins TRBV15 to TRBJ2-5, with 13 bases aligning to TRBD2. The germline CDR1 and CDR2 sequences are LNHNV and YYDKDF (reference sequence). The CDR3 loop spans 18 amino acids. V was pared by 0 bases and J by 4 bases, with 8 bases of the junction left unmatched. The DNA of the CDR3 is TGTGCCACCAGCAGAGATTGGACTAGCGGGAGTAGGGGAGAGACCCAGTACTTC. Encoded protein: CATSRDWTSGSRGETQYF.

This clonotype was detected ten times or more. The rearrangement links TRBV27 to TRBJ1-2; TRBD1 might be the D (6 bases). The CDR3 has 14 amino acids. Germline V gene sequence: CDR1 MNHEY, CDR2 SMNVEV (reference sequence). V shed 5 bases and J shed 5 bases, with 15 bases lying between them. CDR3 sequence reads: CASSTWGGRYGYTF. The CDR3 DNA reads as TGTGCCAGCAGTACTTGGGGGGGGCGTTATGGCTACACCTTC.

This clonotype was counted a few times. The chain recombines TRBV20-1 with TRBJ1-2; possibly TRBD1 for D (5 bases). V shed 3 bases and J shed 4 bases, with 15 bases lying between them. Germline V gives CDR1 DFQATT, CDR2 SNEGSKA (reference sequence). CDR3 length: 14 amino acids. The CDR3, as DNA: TGCAGTGCTAGTATGGGACGAACCTTCTATGGCTACACCTTC. It encodes CSASMGRTFYGYTF.

This chain links TRBV5-6 with TRBJ1-1, with D maybe TRBD1 (5 bases). With 6 bases removed from V and 8 bases from J, the gap between germline ends came to 20 bases. The CDR3 extends over 14 amino acids. The germline CDR1 and CDR2 sequences are SGHDT and YYEEEE. The CDR3 loop reads CASNWAGGPWEAFF. CDR3 nucleotides: TGTGCCAGCAACTGGGCCGGGGGACCGTGGGAAGCTTTCTTT.

This clonotype was seen at least ten times. The chain has TRBV30 and TRBJ1-1; the D is unclear. The CDR3 is made up of 12 amino acids. Germline V gene sequence: CDR1 GTSNPN, CDR2 SVGIG (reference sequence). Trimming left V 0 bases short and J 5 bases short, with 7 bases between. In DNA, the CDR3 is TGTGCCTGGAGTGTAGGGCGGACTGAAGCTTTCTTT. Translating gives CAWSVGRTEAFF.

This clonotype was observed a few times. The chain recombines TRBV19 with TRBJ1-1; TRBD1 might be the D (5 bases). Germline V gives CDR1 LNHDA, CDR2 SQIVND (reference sequence). Between the trimmed V and J ends, which lost 5 bases and 4 bases, there was a span of 14 bases. The CDR3 sequence is 14 residues long. CDR3 sequence: CASSRKDRRTEAFF. Written as DNA, the CDR3 is TGTGCCAGTAGTCGAAAAGACAGACGCACTGAAGCTTTCTTT.

The J gene is TRBJ2-1, the V gene TRBV10-3, with TRBD2 identical over 10 bases. The CDR3 has 15 residues. J was trimmed by 8 bases and V by 6 bases; bases with no gene match: 10. The germline CDR1 and CDR2 sequences are ENHRY and SYGVKD. CDR3 sequence (DNA): TGTGCCATCAGCGAAGGACTAGCGGTTTTACATGAGCAGTTCTTC. Its translation: CAISEGLAVLHEQFF.

The chain employs TRBV7-3 and TRBJ2-2; D gene unclear. The germline V gene has CDR1 SGHTA and CDR2 FQGTGA. CDR3 length: 13 residues. Deletions cut 4 bases from V and 4 bases from J, with 7 bases between. The CDR3: CASSSDATGELFF. CDR3 DNA: TGTGCCAGCAGCTCGGACGCCACCGGGGAGCTGTTTTTT.

This clonotype has a count of ten or more. This chain uses TRBV28 with TRBJ2-7; D not resolved. Germline CDR1 and CDR2: MDHEN and SYDVKM. Between the trimmed V and J ends, which lost 3 bases and 1 base, there was a span of 13 bases. The CDR3 sequence is 15 residues long. CDR3 amino acids: CASSFPRGMSYEQYF. CDR3 coding DNA: TGTGCCAGCAGTTTCCCTCGCGGCATGTCCTACGAGCAGTACTTC. The variable domain in full, with the rest retrieved from reference TRBV28 and TRBJ2-7, is DVKVTQSSRYLVKRTGEKVFLECVQDMDHENMFWYRQDPGLGLRLIYFSYDVKMKEKGDIPEGYSVSREKKERFSLILESASTNQTSMYLCASSFPRGMSYEQYFGPGTRLTVT.

The V gene is TRBV4-1, the J gene TRBJ2-7; D is perhaps TRBD2 (6 bases). Germline CDR1 MGHRA, CDR2 YSYEKL. V was clipped by 1 base and J by 3 bases, with 13 bases between them. The CDR3 length is 15 residues. In nucleotides, the CDR3 is TGCGCCAGCAGCCAAGGTCCTAGCGAGGTCTACGAGCAGTACTTC. Translated: CASSQGPSEVYEQYF.

There are many counts of this clonotype. The gene calls are TRBV6-6 and TRBJ2-5, with TRBD1 identical over 7 bases. Germline V gene sequence: CDR1 MNHNY, CDR2 SVGAGI (reference sequence). The V and J ends lost 2 bases and 3 bases, in that order; junction bases with no gene match: 3. The CDR3 runs 14 residues. CDR3 sequence (DNA): TGTGCCAGCAGTTACGGGACAGCCAAAGAGACCCAGTACTTC. Amino acid sequence: CASSYGTAKETQYF.

The rearrangement links TRBV29-1 to TRBJ1-5; D is perhaps TRBD1 (6 bases). Germline V gene lookup returns CDR1 SQVTM and CDR2 ANQGSEA. The V end lost 4 bases, the J end lost 4 bases, and 17 bases lay between the germline ends. The length of the CDR3 is 15 residues. The CDR3 DNA is TGCAGCGTTGTGGGCTTGGGGGGCGGTAATCAGCCCCAGCATTTT. This translates into CSVVGLGGGNQPQHF.

This clonotype was recorded a few times. The gene calls are TRBV7-3 and TRBJ2-5; 7 nucleotides align to TRBD2. CDR1 and CDR2 from the germline V gene are SGHTA and FQGTGA. The CDR3 spans 14 residues. V lost 5 bases and J lost 5; bases outside the gene matches: 8. In DNA form, the CDR3 reads TGTGCCAGCAGCCCCCAGGGAGGGAAGGAGACCCAGTACTTC. Encoded protein: CASSPQGGKETQYF. The full variable domain, completed using reference TRBV7-3 and TRBJ2-5, is GAGVSQTPSNKVTEKGKYVELRCDPISGHTALYWYRQSLGQGPEFLIYFQGTGAADDSGLPNDRFFAVRPEGSVSTLKIQRTERGDSAVYLCASSPQGGKETQYFGPGTRLLVL.

This clonotype occurred a few times. The V call is TRBV6-1, the J call TRBJ2-4; possible D gene TRBD1, 5 bases. The CDR3 length is 15 residues. Germline V gene lookup returns CDR1 MNHNS and CDR2 SASEGT. Trimming took off 3 bases at V and 0 bases at J, with 9 bases between the two ends. CDR3 amino acids: CASSDWGLAKNIQYF. For the CDR3, the DNA is TGTGCCAGCAGTGACTGGGGCTTAGCCAAAAACATTCAGTACTTC.

This clonotype was counted a few times. The rearrangement links TRBV20-1 to TRBJ1-1; maybe TRBD1 (5 bases). The length of the CDR3 is 14 residues. Trimming took 6 bases from V and 0 from J, leaving 14 bases between them. Germline V lookup: CDR1 DFQATT, CDR2 SNEGSKA (reference sequence). The CDR3 region is CSAQWGNMNTEAFF. The DNA of the CDR3 is TGCAGTGCCCAGTGGGGGAATATGAACACTGAAGCTTTCTTT.

The table lists this clonotype with many counts. The rearrangement uses TRBV20-1 and TRBJ2-1; TRBD2 agrees at 8 bases. CDR1 DFQATT and CDR2 SNEGSKA come from the germline V gene (reference sequence). The CDR3 has 14 amino acids. V shed 6 bases and J 2 bases; nucleotides not matched to a gene: 6. CDR3 sequence reads: CSAPRAGAYNEQFF. The CDR3 DNA reads as TGCAGTGCCCCGAGAGCGGGAGCCTACAATGAGCAGTTCTTC.

This clonotype has a count of ten or more. The chain uses TRBV10-3 and TRBJ2-7, with D possibly TRBD2 on 6 matching bases. This CDR3 region has 12 residues. CDR1 is ENHRY and CDR2 is SYGVKD in the germline V gene. V lost 10 bases, J lost 2 bases, and 12 bases lay in between. CDR3 nucleotides: TGTGCCACGGGGGACGGAGCCTACGAGCAGTACTTC. The encoded protein is CATGDGAYEQYF.

The rearrangement links TRBV7-9 to TRBJ2-7; unclear D gene. CDR3 length equals 14 residues. The V gene lost 4 bases and the J gene lost 3 bases, with 13 bases spanning the gap. Germline V CDR1 and CDR2: SEHNR, FQNEAQ (reference sequence). CDR3 coding DNA: TGTGCCAGCAGCTCCCCCCCGAGGAGCTACGAGCAGTACTTC. Amino acids: CASSSPPRSYEQYF.

This clonotype was recorded many times. This chain joins TRBV2 and TRBJ2-1; 14 nucleotides line up with TRBD2. This CDR3 is 15 amino acids long. Losses at the gene ends were 8 bases for V and 9 bases for J; bases not matched to a gene: 9. The germline V gene encodes CDR1 SNHLY and CDR2 FYNNEI. Written as DNA, the CDR3 is TGTGCCAGCGACCCGAATGGACTAGCGGGAGGTGAGCAGTTCTTC. This gives the protein CASDPNGLAGGEQFF.

The chain uses TRBV6-1 and TRBJ1-1; no firm D call. Trimming left V 2 bases short and J 4 bases short, with 11 bases between. The length of the CDR3 is 14 residues. Looked up from germline, CDR1 is MNHNS and CDR2 is SASEGT. CDR3 nucleotide sequence: TGTGCCAGCAGTGAAATCCGAGGCGGCACTGAAGCTTTCTTT. It specifies CASSEIRGGTEAFF.